This T cell receptor beta chain was documented in a study of human T cells and chemical hapten exposure. TCRdb re-called the RACE reads through MiXCR, storing one row per CDR3 protein. Among fewer than 100,000 distinct CDR3 sequences listed, about an eighth were seen once. The V and J ends lost 1 base and 4 bases, in that order; junction bases with no gene match: 6. Germline V CDR1 and CDR2: SGHTA, FQGNSA. The CDR3 consists of 16 residues. Described time point: patch test 1, 2 weeks after DPC sensitization. Treatment specified: therapeutic diphenylcyclopropenone sensitization with weekly scalp DPC. The genes are TRBV7-2 and TRBJ2-1; 8 bases are a match to TRBD1. Specimen: whole blood, collected in connection with sensitization to the hapten diphenylcyclopropenone (DPC). This sequence originates from a woman in her 40s with alopecia areata. Some clones in this sample may be carry-over from other donors' samples. The CDR3 loop reads CASSLDRRTGYNEQFF. Here the CDR3 DNA reads TGTGCCAGCAGCTTAGATAGGAGGACAGGGTACAATGAGCAGTTCTTC.